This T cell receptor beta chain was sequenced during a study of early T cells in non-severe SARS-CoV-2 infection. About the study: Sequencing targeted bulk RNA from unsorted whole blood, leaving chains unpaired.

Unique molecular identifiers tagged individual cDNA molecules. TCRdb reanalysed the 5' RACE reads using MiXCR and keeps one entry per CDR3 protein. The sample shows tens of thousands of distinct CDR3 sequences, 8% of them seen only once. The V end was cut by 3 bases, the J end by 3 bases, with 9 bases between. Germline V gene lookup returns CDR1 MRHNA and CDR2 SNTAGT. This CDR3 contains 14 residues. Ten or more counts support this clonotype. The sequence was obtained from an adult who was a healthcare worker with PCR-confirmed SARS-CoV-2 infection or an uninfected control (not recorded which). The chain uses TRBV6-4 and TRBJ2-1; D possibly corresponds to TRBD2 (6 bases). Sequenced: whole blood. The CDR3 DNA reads TGTGCCAGCAGTGAGAGGGGAGGCTACAATGAGCAGTTCTTC. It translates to CASSERGGYNEQFF.